The 23 T cell receptor beta chains listed next were all sequenced from one sample in a study of PD-1 blockade in classical Hodgkin lymphoma. No patient escaped relapse after autologous stem cell transplantation, and brentuximab vedotin exposure varied. Using immunoSEQ multiplex PCR, the repertoire was profiled, and TCRdb retains in-frame clones only, with some absent. This table has 50,000 to 75,000 clones, approximately 90% appearing once. The specimen comprised peripheral blood mononuclear cells (PBMCs), sampled before the second cycle of nivolumab. These receptors came from a human donor with classical Hodgkin lymphoma.

The chain recombines TRBV6-4 with TRBJ2-3; 9 bases are shared with TRBD2. This CDR3 region has 15 residues. The V gene's germline CDR1 is MRHNA and CDR2 SNTAGT. The trim removed 2 bases at V and 5 bases at J, leaving 5 bases unmatched. The CDR3 coding sequence is TGTGCCAGCAGTGACAGCGGGGGGCAAGGAGATACGCAGTATTTT. This encodes CASSDSGGQGDTQYF.

This clone appeared a few times. The chain couples TRBV14 to TRBJ1-6; weak D call: TRBD1 (6 bases). The CDR3 sequence is 14 residues long. From germline, CDR1 is SGHDN and CDR2 FVKESK. V lost 1 base, J lost 9 bases, and 10 bases lay in between. In DNA, the CDR3 is TGTGCCAGCAGCCAAGGCTTACAGGGTTCACCCCTCCACTTT. Amino acid sequence: CASSQGLQGSPLHF.

The chain carries TRBV5-1 and TRBJ2-5, with a tentative D call TRBD1 (5 bases). With the DNA end fitting TRBJ2-7 better, the J assignment may be wrong. This CDR3 comprises 15 residues. Germline CDR1 reads SGHRS; CDR2 reads YFSETQ. As DNA, the CDR3 is TGCGCCAGCAGTCAGGACCCTCAGGGTTACAACGAGCAGTACTTC. Its translation is CASSQDPQGYNEQYF.

The genes are TRBV4-1 and TRBJ1-5; 7 nucleotides align to TRBD1. Germline CDR1 reads MGHRA; CDR2 reads YSYEKL. The CDR3 is 15 amino acids. V gave up 3 bases and J gave up 1 base; unmatched junction bases: 3. The CDR3 DNA reads as TGCGCCAGCAGCCACCGACAGGGAAGCAATCAGCCCCAGCATTTT. Encoded protein: CASSHRQGSNQPQHF.

The J gene is TRBJ2-4, the V gene TRBV11-2; D is unclear. The CDR3 consists of 14 residues. Germline loops: CDR1 SGHAT, CDR2 FQNNGV. V lost 4 bases to trimming and J lost 0 bases, with 7 bases between them. The CDR3 DNA sequence: TGTGCCAGCAGCTCGCGGATAGCCAAAAACATTCAGTACTTC. Its translation: CASSSRIAKNIQYF. Full variable domain (rest looked up from reference TRBV11-2 and TRBJ2-4): EAGVAQSPRYKIIEKRQSVAFWCNPISGHATLYWYQQILGQGPKLLIQFQNNGVVDDSQLPKDRFSAERLKGVDSTLKIQPAKLEDSAVYLCASSSRIAKNIQYFGAGTRLSVL.

The rearrangement joins TRBV9 to TRBJ2-7; weak D call: TRBD2 (6 bases). The CDR3 extends over 13 amino acids. Germline CDR1 is SGDLS and CDR2 is YYNGEE. The germline V and J ends were trimmed by 3 bases and 3 bases, with 10 bases remaining between them. Here the CDR3 reads CASSATGSYEQYF. The CDR3 DNA follows: TGTGCCAGCAGCGCTACCGGGAGCTACGAGCAGTACTTC.

V is TRBV5-1 and J is TRBJ1-5; perhaps TRBD1 as D (5 bases). V lost 4 bases, J lost 4 bases, and 15 bases lay in between. The CDR3 covers 15 residues. Germline lookup yields CDR1 SGHRS and CDR2 YFSETQ. The CDR3 nucleotides read TGCGCCAGCAGCAGCGGGGACGGACCAAATCAGCCCCAGCATTTT. The encoded protein is CASSSGDGPNQPQHF.

The gene calls are TRBV5-1 and TRBJ2-7, with 8 bases that match TRBD1. CDR3 length: 17 residues. In germline, CDR1 is SGHRS, CDR2 YFSETQ. The V gene end was trimmed by 0 bases and the J gene end by 3 bases; junction bases not matched to a gene: 11. The CDR3 bases are TGCGCCAGCAGCTTGGCCGAGGGACAGGTAATAGTCTACGAGCAGTACTTC. This gives the protein CASSLAEGQVIVYEQYF.

J is TRBJ1-2 and V is TRBV5-1; D may be TRBD1 (5 bases). The germline CDR1 and CDR2 sequences are SGHRS and YFSETQ. The ends were cut back, 1 base at V and 5 bases at J, with 15 bases in the middle. The CDR3 extends over 15 amino acids. The CDR3 here is CASSLNFRVGYGYTF. Here the CDR3 DNA reads TGCGCCAGCAGCTTGAATTTCAGGGTAGGATATGGCTACACCTTC.

The chain joins TRBV4-2 to TRBJ1-4, with D unresolved. The germline CDR1 and CDR2 sequences are LGHNA and YNFKEQ. Trimming removed 3 bases at V and 5 bases at J, with 22 bases between. There are 18 residues in the CDR3. The CDR3 DNA reads TGTGCCAGCAGCCACCGTGAAGCGGGCCCCCTTTTAAATGAAAAACTGTTTTTT. Its translation: CASSHREAGPLLNEKLFF.

This clone was counted a single time. This chain connects TRBV19 to TRBJ2-7; D perhaps matches TRBD2 (6 bases). This CDR3 region has 15 residues. The germline CDR1 and CDR2 sequences are LNHDA and SQIVND (reference sequence). V lost 8 bases and J lost 1, with 18 bases in between. The chain's CDR3 is CASSPERVGSYEQYF. CDR3 nucleotides: TGTGCCAGTTCGCCGGAGCGGGTAGGGTCCTACGAGCAGTACTTC.

This clone has just one count. The same CDR3 arises from other DNA sequences in this sample as well. V and J are TRBV7-9 and TRBJ1-5, with D maybe TRBD1 (6 bases). The length of the CDR3 is 13 residues. Germline assignment: CDR1 SEHNR and CDR2 FQNEAQ (reference sequence). Trimming pared 1 base from V and 7 bases from J, leaving 8 bases between. This chain's CDR3 is CASSLEGGQPQHF. The CDR3 bases are TGTGCCAGCAGCTTAGAAGGGGGACAGCCCCAGCATTTT.

This clone came up a few times. J is TRBJ1-6 and V is TRBV5-1; the D is unclear. The CDR3 extends over 16 amino acids. Germline V gene sequence: CDR1 SGHRS, CDR2 YFSETQ. V lost 4 bases to trimming and J lost 7 bases, with 18 bases between them. The CDR3 spells CASSIDPPGENSPLHF. The CDR3 DNA is TGCGCCAGCAGCATAGACCCTCCTGGTGAGAATTCACCCCTCCACTTT.

The chain uses TRBV18 and TRBJ1-6, with a possible D match to TRBD1 (6 bases). Germline assignment: CDR1 KGHSH and CDR2 LQKENI. CDR3 length: 15 residues. V was shortened by 2 bases and J by 10 bases, with 15 bases between the two germline ends. The CDR3 loop reads CASSPAAGAGSPLHF. CDR3 in DNA: TGTGCCAGCTCACCAGCGGCGGGGGCCGGGTCACCCCTCCACTTT. The full variable domain, its missing parts supplied by reference TRBV18 and TRBJ1-6, is NAGVMQNPRHLVRRRGQEARLRCSPMKGHSHVYWYRQLPEEGLKFMVYLQKENIIDESGMPKERFSAEFPKEGPSILRIQQVVRGDSAAYFCASSPAAGAGSPLHFGNGTRLTVT.

This chain's CDR3 is CASSWPGNTEAFF. The CDR3 nucleotides read TGTGCCAGCAGCTGGCCCGGGAACACTGAAGCTTTCTTT. V and J are TRBV6-5 and TRBJ1-1; no definite D call. This CDR3 is 13 amino acids long. Germline V lookup: CDR1 MNHEY, CDR2 SVGAGI. V was cut by 6 bases and J by 1 base, with 9 bases left in between.

This clone was observed a handful of times. The chain uses TRBV5-1 and TRBJ2-3; D ambiguous. V was trimmed by 0 bases and J by 5 bases, leaving 13 bases between them. In germline, CDR1 is SGHRS, CDR2 YFSETQ. The CDR3 is 15 residues long. The CDR3 spells CASSLAGVWGDTQYF. For the CDR3, the DNA is TGCGCCAGCAGCTTGGCGGGCGTTTGGGGAGATACGCAGTATTTT.

The V and J genes are TRBV6-5 and TRBJ1-1; TRBD1 matches 7 bases. J was trimmed by 1 base and V by 6 bases; bases with no gene match: 5. This CDR3 contains 14 residues. Germline values: CDR1 MNHEY, CDR2 SVGAGI. CDR3 nucleotide sequence: TGTGCCAGCAGACGAACAGGGGAGAACACTGAAGCTTTCTTT. As protein: CASRRTGENTEAFF.

The chain recombines TRBV9 with TRBJ1-1; TRBD1 is a possible D gene (5 bases). Trimming shortened V by 0 bases and J by 4 bases, and 7 bases separated the two germline ends. Germline V lookup: CDR1 SGDLS, CDR2 YYNGEE. There are 13 residues in the CDR3. The CDR3 spells CASSVEGFTEAFF. CDR3 sequence (DNA): TGTGCCAGCAGCGTAGAGGGGTTCACTGAAGCTTTCTTT.

V usage is TRBV9 and J usage is TRBJ2-5, with 10 bases fitting TRBD2. The CDR3 spans 17 residues. Looked up from germline, CDR1 is SGDLS and CDR2 is YYNGEE. The J segment lost 3 bases and the V segment lost 0 bases, leaving 8 bases of the junction unmatched. The CDR3 region has the DNA TGTGCCAGCAGCGTAGGGGGAGCTAGCGGGGGCGAAGAGACCCAGTACTTC. Protein product: CASSVGGASGGEETQYF.

The CDR3: CASSLAGAGFYNEQFF. The CDR3 DNA follows: TGCGCCAGCAGCTTGGCCGGTGCGGGATTTTACAATGAGCAGTTCTTC. The V gene is TRBV5-1, the J gene TRBJ2-1, with D perhaps TRBD2 (6 bases). The CDR3 is 16 amino acids. Germline V gives CDR1 SGHRS, CDR2 YFSETQ. Trimming pared 0 bases from V and 4 bases from J, leaving 14 bases between.

V gene TRBV7-8 combines with J gene TRBJ2-4, with D perhaps being TRBD1 or TRBD2 (5 bases each). Trimming left V 2 bases short and J 7 bases short, with 15 bases between. The germline gives CDR1 SGHVS, CDR2 FQNEAQ. This CDR3 contains 15 residues. The CDR3 loop reads CASSLTDGTGNIQYF. For the CDR3, the DNA is TGTGCCAGCAGCTTAACGGACGGGACGGGCAACATTCAGTACTTC.

This chain links TRBV19 with TRBJ2-7; 8 positions match TRBD2. Trimming took 3 bases from V and 3 from J; bases not matched to a gene: 7. CDR1 and CDR2 from the germline V gene are LNHDA and SQIVND (reference sequence). The CDR3 is made up of 15 amino acids. CDR3 sequence: CASSMAGRGGYEQYF. As DNA, the CDR3 is TGTGCCAGTAGTATGGCGGGCCGGGGGGGCTACGAGCAGTACTTC.

This clone has just one count. The chain carries TRBV5-1 and TRBJ1-6; 10 bases map to TRBD1. The CDR3 consists of 15 residues. J gave up 9 bases and V 0 bases, and 3 bases lay outside the gene matches. Per germline, CDR1 SGHRS and CDR2 YFSETQ. CDR3 nucleotide sequence: TGCGCCAGCAGCTTGGGCGGGACAGGGGTTTCACCCCTCCACTTT. Protein sequence: CASSLGGTGVSPLHF.